These 19 T cell receptor beta chains were all obtained from the same sample, sequenced in a study of cytomegalovirus exposure and HLA in healthy donors. This PCR relied on a set of 60 Vbeta primers and 13 Jbeta primers. Some clones are missing from TCRdb's copy, which holds only in-frame ones; the method was immunoSEQ multiplex PCR. Seen here are about 150,000 clones, around 79% observed once, and the top ten hold under 4%. Sample: PBMCs. These receptors originate from a human donor in good health.

The chain has TRBV30 and TRBJ1-1; maybe TRBD1 (5 bases). Per the germline V gene, CDR1 is GTSNPN and CDR2 is SVGIG (reference sequence). CDR3 length: 13 residues. V was shortened by 4 bases and J by 2 bases, with 11 bases between the two germline ends. This chain's CDR3 is CAWNWGINTEAFF. CDR3 DNA: TGTGCCTGGAATTGGGGCATAAACACTGAAGCTTTCTTT.

The chain recombines TRBV6-5 with TRBJ2-2; D might be TRBD2 (5 bases). V lost 4 bases to trimming and J lost 8 bases, with 11 bases between them. The CDR3 is 13 amino acids. Germline lookup yields CDR1 MNHEY and CDR2 SVGAGI. The CDR3 DNA sequence: TGTGCCAGCAGTTCCGGGATACCAGGGGAGCTGTTTTTT. Translated: CASSSGIPGELFF.

This chain joins TRBV7-8 and TRBJ2-7, with TRBD1 as a possible D gene (6 bases). The V and J ends lost 4 bases and 0 bases respectively, with 13 bases between them. The germline V gene encodes CDR1 SGHVS and CDR2 FQNEAQ. The CDR3 is 15 amino acids. The CDR3 is CASSSDRFSSYEQYF. CDR3 bases: TGTGCCAGCAGCTCCGACAGGTTCAGCTCCTACGAGCAGTACTTC.

The chain has TRBV4-2 and TRBJ2-2; D may be TRBD2 (6 bases). Germline-derived CDR1 and CDR2 are LGHNA and YNFKEQ. The CDR3 is 15 amino acids. The germline V and J ends were trimmed by 0 bases and 7 bases, with 12 bases remaining between them. The CDR3 coding sequence is TGTGCCAGCAGCCAAGACACTAGCCGGGGCGGGGAGCTGTTTTTT. It is translated as CASSQDTSRGGELFF.

This clone came up once. V and J are TRBV19 and TRBJ2-1; TRBD2 aligns across 9 bases. The CDR3 is 14 amino acids. V gave up 5 bases and J gave up 9 bases; unmatched junction bases: 8. CDR1 and CDR2 from the germline V gene are LNHDA and SQIVND (reference sequence). The CDR3 loop is CASSHVAGVSEQFF. CDR3 nucleotides: TGTGCCAGTAGTCATGTAGCGGGAGTCTCTGAGCAGTTCTTC.

The chain uses TRBV19 and TRBJ1-1; a possible D gene is TRBD1 (6 bases). The CDR3 runs to 15 residues. CDR1 and CDR2 from the germline V gene are LNHDA and SQIVND (reference sequence). The V and J ends lost 3 bases and 0 bases respectively, with 11 bases between them. CDR3 sequence reads: CASSIGQRLNTEAFF. Written as DNA, the CDR3 is TGTGCCAGTAGTATCGGACAGCGGTTGAACACTGAAGCTTTCTTT.

The chain carries TRBV7-8 and TRBJ1-2; 12 positions agree with TRBD1. This CDR3 comprises 17 residues. The ends lost 0 bases at V and 6 bases at J; junction bases unmatched: 8. The germline CDR1 and CDR2 sequences are SGHVS and FQNEAQ. CDR3: CASSLALKGDRGHGYTF. The CDR3 bases are TGTGCCAGCAGCTTAGCCTTAAAAGGGGACAGGGGGCATGGCTACACCTTC.

V and J are TRBV4-1 and TRBJ2-1, with 13 positions matching TRBD2. The CDR3 loop spans 17 amino acids. The trim removed 1 base at V and 2 bases at J, leaving 2 bases unmatched. Looked up from germline, CDR1 is MGHRA and CDR2 is YSYEKL. In DNA form, the CDR3 reads TGCGCCAGCAGCCAAGGACTAGCGGGGGGACCCTACAATGAGCAGTTCTTC. Translation: CASSQGLAGGPYNEQFF.

The J gene is TRBJ1-4, the V gene TRBV28; D not resolved. From germline, CDR1 is MDHEN and CDR2 SYDVKM. With 6 bases removed from V and 7 bases from J, the gap between germline ends came to 21 bases. CDR3 length: 16 amino acids. CDR3 sequence: CASSLIGPGGGEKLFF. The CDR3 nucleotides are TGTGCCAGCAGCTTGATAGGCCCTGGAGGAGGTGAAAAACTGTTTTTT.

V is TRBV11-2 and J is TRBJ2-1, with D perhaps matching TRBD2 (6 bases). The germline V gene has CDR1 SGHAT and CDR2 FQNNGV. The CDR3 has 15 amino acids. V shed 6 bases and J shed 7 bases, with 19 bases lying between them. In nucleotides, the CDR3 is TGTGCCAGCAGGGGCGGGACGCCAGGGAAAAATGAGCAGTTCTTC. This translates into CASRGGTPGKNEQFF.

V gene TRBV10-3 combines with J gene TRBJ2-3; TRBD2 matches 10 bases. Per the germline V gene, CDR1 is ENHRY and CDR2 is SYGVKD. The CDR3 runs 14 residues. V dropped 5 bases and J dropped 2; count of bases not matched to a gene: 1. The CDR3 here is CAISLAGDTDTQYF. The CDR3 DNA reads as TGTGCCATCAGTCTAGCGGGGGACACAGATACGCAGTATTTT.

The genes are TRBV6-1 and TRBJ1-5, with a possible D match to TRBD1 (6 bases). V was shortened by 1 base and J by 5 bases, with 18 bases between the two germline ends. The CDR3 runs to 17 residues. The germline CDR1 and CDR2 sequences are MNHNS and SASEGT. The CDR3 bases are TGTGCCAGCAGTGAAGACTTGGTAGGGGGAAAAGATCAGCCCCAGCATTTT. Its protein product is CASSEDLVGGKDQPQHF.

The chain employs TRBV4-1 and TRBJ1-6; the match to TRBD1 covers 8 bases. Germline V lookup: CDR1 MGHRA, CDR2 YSYEKL. The CDR3 spans 16 residues. V lost 1 base, J lost 9 bases, and 8 bases stayed unmatched. DNA for the CDR3: TGCGCCAGCAGCCAAGTGCAGGGGGCAGGGGGTTCACCCCTCCACTTT. Translating it yields CASSQVQGAGGSPLHF.

The chain carries TRBV7-9 and TRBJ2-5, with no clear D. V was pared by 1 base and J by 3 bases, with 6 bases between. The CDR3 is 13 residues long. Germline lookup yields CDR1 SEHNR and CDR2 FQNEAQ (reference sequence). CDR3 amino acids: CASSLGAEETQYF. CDR3 sequence (DNA): TGTGCCAGCAGCTTAGGGGCAGAAGAGACCCAGTACTTC.

The rearrangement joins TRBV19 to TRBJ2-1; no firm D call. V lost 2 bases and J lost 9, with 14 bases in between. Germline V gene lookup returns CDR1 LNHDA and CDR2 SQIVND (reference sequence). The CDR3 totals 14 residues. This CDR3 reads CASSIPNFGGEQFF. DNA for the CDR3: TGTGCCAGTAGTATACCAAATTTCGGCGGTGAGCAGTTCTTC.

The chain combines TRBV28 with TRBJ1-1; 7 bases align to TRBD1. The ends lost 6 bases at V and 3 bases at J; junction bases unmatched: 7. The germline V gene encodes CDR1 MDHEN and CDR2 SYDVKM. This CDR3 has 14 residues. This CDR3 is CASRVGTEDTEAFF. CDR3 bases: TGTGCCAGCAGAGTCGGGACAGAGGACACTGAAGCTTTCTTT.

The chain carries TRBV7-9 and TRBJ2-1; a possible D gene is TRBD1 (6 bases). This CDR3 region has 13 residues. Germline lookup yields CDR1 SEHNR and CDR2 FQNEAQ (reference sequence). Trimming left V 6 bases short and J 15 bases short, with 21 bases between. CDR3 protein: CASSELSRDITFF. CDR3 coding DNA: TGTGCCAGCAGTGAACTGTCCCGGGACATTACGTTCTTC. Drawing the rest from reference TRBV7-9 and TRBJ2-1, the complete variable domain is DTGVSQNPRHKITKRGQNVTFRCDPISEHNRLYWYRQTLGQGPEFLTYFQNEAQLEKSRLLSDRFSAERPKGSFSTLEIQRTEQGDSAMYLCASSELSRDITFFGPGTRLTVL.

The chain links TRBV6-1 to TRBJ1-3; D possibly corresponds to TRBD1 (5 bases). The CDR3 loop spans 15 amino acids. The V end was cut by 2 bases, the J end by 4 bases, with 12 bases between. Germline lookup yields CDR1 MNHNS and CDR2 SASEGT. The CDR3 loop is CASSESRGSGNTIYF. The DNA of the CDR3 is TGTGCCAGCAGTGAAAGTCGGGGGTCCGGAAACACCATATATTTT.

This clone has only one observation. This CDR3 is CASSSFGQGGSTDTQYF. CDR3 coding DNA: TGTGCCAGCAGCTCCTTTGGACAGGGGGGATCCACAGATACGCAGTATTTT. The chain recombines TRBV28 with TRBJ2-3; 10 bases align to TRBD1. V gave up 6 bases and J gave up 2 bases; unmatched junction bases: 11. Germline CDR1 and CDR2: MDHEN and SYDVKM. The CDR3 sequence is 17 residues long.